The 27 T cell receptor beta chains below come from one sample, sequenced in a study of blood T cell repertoires in COVID-19. Measured with immunoSEQ multiplex PCR; TCRdb has only the in-frame clones, and not every one. The sample has about 280,000 clones, approximately 85% seen once. The specimen sequenced was peripheral blood. The receptors were gathered from a man between 45 and 60 years old with active or convalescent COVID-19.

The chain couples TRBV21-1 to TRBJ2-5; the table calls TRBD1, which could not be checked here. TRBV21-1 is assigned pseudogene status. The CDR3 sequence is 16 residues long. The CDR3: CASSKAQVVFQETQYF. DNA of the CDR3: TGTGCCAGCAGCAAAGCTCAGGTAGTGTTTCAAGAGACCCAGTACTTC.

The rearrangement links TRBV5-4 to TRBJ2-1; D is uncertain. Trimming took 0 bases from V and 4 from J, leaving 5 bases between them. CDR1 and CDR2 from the germline V gene are SGHNT and YYREEE (reference sequence). The CDR3 runs to 13 residues. The CDR3 spells CASSLAVYNEQFF. For the CDR3, the DNA is TGTGCCAGCAGCTTGGCGGTATACAATGAGCAGTTCTTC.

The chain joins TRBV7-9 to TRBJ2-5, with 10 bases that match TRBD2. The junction had 0 bases not matched to a gene; V was cut back by 1 base and J by 4 bases. CDR1 and CDR2 from the germline V gene are SEHNR and FQNEAQ (reference sequence). This CDR3 is 14 amino acids long. DNA for the CDR3: TGTGCCAGCAGCTTAGGACTAGCGGGAGAGACCCAGTACTTC. This gives the protein CASSLGLAGETQYF.

The V and J genes are TRBV19 and TRBJ1-2; D possibly corresponds to TRBD1 (6 bases). The length of the CDR3 is 15 residues. Trimming removed 3 bases at V and 1 base at J, with 12 bases between. CDR1 is LNHDA, CDR2 SQIVND, per germline (reference sequence). The CDR3 sequence is CASSMRGTSNYGYTF. The CDR3 DNA reads TGTGCCAGTAGTATGAGGGGGACCAGTAACTATGGCTACACCTTC.

A single count supports this clone. CDR3 sequence: CASSLVGDEQFF. The CDR3 DNA sequence: TGTGCCAGCAGCTTAGTCGGGGATGAGCAGTTCTTC. The J gene is TRBJ2-1, the V gene TRBV11-3; D is possibly TRBD2 (5 bases). There are 12 residues in the CDR3. V was shortened by 1 base and J by 8 bases, with 6 bases between the two germline ends. Per germline, CDR1 SGHNT and CDR2 YENEEA.

V and J are TRBV28 and TRBJ1-6, with TRBD1 identical over 7 bases. Germline assignment: CDR1 MDHEN and CDR2 SYDVKM. There are 15 residues in the CDR3. The ends lost 6 bases at V and 5 bases at J; junction bases unmatched: 7. This CDR3 is CASRTSGQNNSPLHF. The CDR3 DNA reads as TGTGCCAGCAGAACCTCGGGACAGAATAATTCACCCCTCCACTTT. The full variable domain, in which reference TRBV28 and TRBJ1-6 provide the parts outside the CDR3, is DVKVTQSSRYLVKRTGEKVFLECVQDMDHENMFWYRQDPGLGLRLIYFSYDVKMKEKGDIPEGYSVSREKKERFSLILESASTNQTSMYLCASRTSGQNNSPLHFGNGTRLTVT.

V gene TRBV30 combines with J gene TRBJ2-1, with 8 positions matching TRBD1. With V trimmed by 0 bases and J by 14 bases, 12 bases remained unmatched. The germline V gene has CDR1 GTSNPN and CDR2 SVGIG (reference sequence). This CDR3 has 14 residues. DNA of the CDR3: TGTGCCTGGAGTGTAGGGCGAAGACAGGGGTGGAAGTTCTTC. Translation: CAWSVGRRQGWKFF.

With regard to this clone: The sample contains more than one DNA sequence encoding this CDR3. V and J are TRBV7-3 and TRBJ2-5; no clear D. This CDR3 has 13 amino acids. The V end lost 0 bases, the J end lost 2 bases, and 4 bases lay between the germline ends. Germline values: CDR1 SGHTA, CDR2 FQGTGA. The CDR3 DNA is TGTGCCAGCAGCTTAACCAGGCAAGAGACCCAGTACTTC. Its protein is CASSLTRQETQYF.

This rearrangement joins TRBV12-3 or TRBV12-4 to TRBJ2-1; D is possibly TRBD1 (6 bases). The V and J ends lost 6 bases and 9 bases respectively, with 15 bases between them. The length of the CDR3 is 13 residues. CDR3 nucleotide sequence: TGTGCCAGCAGGGGAGACAGGCTTGTTGAGCAGTTCTTC. Its protein is CASRGDRLVEQFF.

This clone was counted many times. The chain is built from TRBV7-2 and TRBJ1-1, with D possibly matching TRBD1 (6 bases). Germline-derived CDR1 and CDR2 are SGHTA and FQGNSA. There are 15 residues in the CDR3. The V end was cut by 0 bases, the J end by 4 bases, with 12 bases between. Here the CDR3 reads CASSLADLGGTEAFF. For the CDR3, the DNA is TGTGCCAGCAGCTTAGCAGATTTAGGGGGCACTGAAGCTTTCTTT.

The V gene is TRBV5-8, the J gene TRBJ2-6; 7 positions match TRBD1. The CDR3 has 18 residues. CDR1 is SGHTS, CDR2 YDEGEE, per germline. J was trimmed by 0 bases and V by 4 bases; bases with no gene match: 10. CDR3 DNA sequence: TGTGCCAGCAGCACCCCCCAGGGACAGTTCTCTGGGGCCAACGTCCTGACTTTC. It specifies CASSTPQGQFSGANVLTF.

This sequence joins TRBV3-1 (or the pseudogene TRBV3-2) and TRBJ2-1, with 11 nucleotides matching TRBD2. This CDR3 is 16 amino acids long. The ends lost 3 bases at V and 7 bases at J; junction bases unmatched: 8. Germline V CDR1 and CDR2: LGHDT, YNNKEL (reference sequence). Here the CDR3 DNA reads TGTGCCAGCAGCCACGGTAGCGGGAGGGCCTGGAATGAGCAGTTCTTC. Amino acids: CASSHGSGRAWNEQFF.

The J gene is TRBJ2-3, the V gene TRBV15, with unresolved D. The CDR3 sequence is 13 residues long. The V gene lost 3 bases and the J gene lost 6 bases, with 10 bases spanning the gap. Germline values: CDR1 LNHNV, CDR2 YYDKDF (reference sequence). The CDR3 bases are TGTGCCACCAGCAGCAGGATTGAGGATACGCAGTATTTT. Translated: CATSSRIEDTQYF.

V and J are TRBV7-6 and TRBJ2-7; 10 nucleotides line up with TRBD2. The CDR3 sequence is 14 residues long. V was clipped by 4 bases and J by 5 bases; unmatched bases: 5. CDR1 is SGHVS, CDR2 FNYEAQ, per germline. The CDR3 here is CASSSLSGRNEQYF. The CDR3 nucleotides read TGTGCCAGCAGCTCCCTTAGCGGGAGGAACGAGCAGTACTTC.

V and J are TRBV27 and TRBJ2-7; a weak D match, TRBD1 (6 bases). This CDR3 has 15 residues. From germline, CDR1 is MNHEY and CDR2 SMNVEV (reference sequence). V was clipped by 0 bases and J by 7 bases, with 16 bases between them. CDR3 sequence: CASSLSVNRDSEQYF. CDR3 sequence (DNA): TGTGCCAGCAGTTTATCGGTCAACAGGGATTCGGAGCAGTACTTC.

The rearrangement links TRBV4-3 to TRBJ2-3, with a tentative D call TRBD2 (5 bases). The CDR3 has 14 residues. The V gene's germline CDR1 is LGHNA and CDR2 YSLEER. Trimming left V 2 bases short and J 5 bases short, with 11 bases between. Here the CDR3 reads CASSQNPEGDTQYF. The DNA of the CDR3 is TGCGCCAGCAGCCAAAACCCCGAGGGAGATACGCAGTATTTT.

The J gene is TRBJ2-7, the V gene TRBV10-2; 11 positions agree with TRBD2. Per germline, CDR1 WSHSY and CDR2 SAAADI. J gave up 5 bases and V 7 bases, and 7 bases lay outside the gene matches. The CDR3 length is 14 residues. The CDR3 sequence: CASTLAGGRNEQYF. The CDR3 DNA is TGCGCCAGCACCCTAGCGGGGGGAAGGAACGAGCAGTACTTC.

The CDR3: CASRRQGGTYEQYF. In DNA form, the CDR3 reads TGTGCCAGCAGACGACAGGGGGGGACCTACGAGCAGTACTTC. The V call is TRBV28, the J call TRBJ2-7; TRBD1 matches at 9 bases. J gave up 2 bases and V 6 bases, and 5 bases lay outside the gene matches. The germline gives CDR1 MDHEN, CDR2 SYDVKM. The CDR3 spans 14 residues. Supplemented by reference TRBV28 and TRBJ2-7, the full variable domain reads DVKVTQSSRYLVKRTGEKVFLECVQDMDHENMFWYRQDPGLGLRLIYFSYDVKMKEKGDIPEGYSVSREKKERFSLILESASTNQTSMYLCASRRQGGTYEQYFGPGTRLTVT.

The chain combines TRBV7-2 with TRBJ2-7, with a tentative D call TRBD1 (6 bases). The CDR3 is 14 amino acids. CDR1 and CDR2 (germline): SGHTA, FQGNSA. Trimming cost V 3 bases and J 4 bases, with 13 bases left between them. CDR3 residues: CASSLHRDKYEQYF. CDR3 in DNA: TGTGCCAGCAGCTTGCATCGGGACAAATACGAGCAGTACTTC.

V and J are TRBV27 and TRBJ2-1, with 13 bases that match TRBD2. The CDR3 contains 17 residues. Germline CDR1 MNHEY, CDR2 SMNVEV (reference sequence). Trimming took 3 bases from V and 4 from J; bases not matched to a gene: 6. CDR3 sequence reads: CASSFFGLAGVYNEQFF. In DNA form, the CDR3 reads TGTGCCAGCAGTTTCTTCGGACTAGCGGGGGTATACAATGAGCAGTTCTTC.

The genes are TRBV6-5 and TRBJ2-1, with D maybe TRBD2 (5 bases). From germline, CDR1 is MNHEY and CDR2 SVGAGI. V was cut by 5 bases and J by 0 bases, with 11 bases left in between. The length of the CDR3 is 15 residues. The DNA of the CDR3 is TGTGCCAGCAGTCCCTCTACTAGCTCCTACAATGAGCAGTTCTTC. Encoded protein: CASSPSTSSYNEQFF.

The chain is built from TRBV20-1 and TRBJ2-5; TRBD2 aligns across 9 bases. Germline values: CDR1 DFQATT, CDR2 SNEGSKA (reference sequence). V dropped 3 bases and J dropped 4; count of bases not matched to a gene: 6. The CDR3 length is 14 residues. In DNA, the CDR3 is TGCAGTGCTAGTCAGGGACTAGCCATAGAGACCCAGTACTTC. Its translation: CSASQGLAIETQYF.

The chain links TRBV6-2 or TRBV6-3 to TRBJ1-6; 9 nucleotides agree with TRBD1. In germline, CDR1 is MNHEY, CDR2 SVGEGT. This CDR3 has 14 residues. V shed 2 bases, J shed 9 bases, and the junction held 2 bases outside the gene matches. The CDR3 loop reads CASSYTDRGSPLHF. The CDR3 nucleotides are TGTGCCAGCAGTTACACGGACAGGGGTTCACCCCTCCACTTT.

The chain combines TRBV29-1 with TRBJ2-5, with a tentative D call TRBD1 (5 bases). The V end was cut by 6 bases, the J end by 4 bases, with 12 bases between. Per germline, CDR1 SQVTM and CDR2 ANQGSEA. This CDR3 is 12 amino acids long. The CDR3: CSVPGRGETQYF. The CDR3 region has the DNA TGCAGCGTCCCAGGGCGAGGAGAGACCCAGTACTTC.

In this sample, this clone turned up once. The rearrangement uses TRBV28 and TRBJ2-1; 10 positions match TRBD2. This CDR3 is 15 amino acids long. Germline V gene data show CDR1 as MDHEN and CDR2 as SYDVKM. V dropped 5 bases and J dropped 4; count of bases not matched to a gene: 5. The CDR3 bases are TGTGCCAGCAGTACTAGCGGGACGGGTTACAATGAGCAGTTCTTC. It is translated as CASSTSGTGYNEQFF.

About this clone itself: Germline and junction disagree at one end, which may indicate a read error. The chain recombines TRBV6-1 with TRBJ1-2; the match to TRBD1 covers 7 bases. Germline V gene data show CDR1 as MNHNS and CDR2 as SASEGT. The CDR3 contains 15 residues. CDR3 protein: CASNEGGGASYGYTF. As DNA, the CDR3 is TGTGCCAGCAATGAAGGAGGGGGCGCAAGCTATGGCTACACCTTC.

The chain has TRBV5-1 and TRBJ2-1; 9 bases match TRBD1. This CDR3 contains 14 residues. CDR1 is SGHRS, CDR2 YFSETQ, per germline. The trim removed 5 bases at V and 14 bases at J, leaving 14 bases unmatched. CDR3 sequence reads: CASRPGQGVWYKFF. CDR3 sequence (DNA): TGCGCCAGCAGGCCGGGACAGGGAGTTTGGTATAAGTTCTTC.